The rows below give T cell receptor beta chains drawn from one sample of a study of shared clonotypes between healthy human individuals. Sequencing used immunoSEQ multiplex PCR; TCRdb keeps in-frame clones, though not all of them. Of approximately 2,300,000 clones in the sample, about nine tenths were seen once. Sequenced material: naive CD4+ T cells from PBMCs. The receptors shown here come from a man between 18 and 35 years old in good health. Some clones in this sample may be carry-over from other donors' samples. Both conserved end residues are part of each CDR3. Each record gives: J gene, V gene, CDR3 protein.

j_call: TRBJ2-7
v_call: TRBV18
cdr3_aa: CASSSSSGREYEQYF

j_call: TRBJ1-1
v_call: TRBV10-3
cdr3_aa: CAITQGGLNTEAFF

j_call: TRBJ1-1
v_call: TRBV7-2
cdr3_aa: CASSLSGRNTEAFF

j_call: TRBJ1-2
v_call: TRBV4-1
cdr3_aa: CASSQEQGANYGYTF

j_call: TRBJ2-7
v_call: TRBV28
cdr3_aa: CASSLPSGRAYEQYF

j_call: TRBJ1-2
v_call: TRBV7-2
cdr3_aa: CASSLFQDREGYGYTF

j_call: TRBJ1-5
v_call: TRBV28
cdr3_aa: CASTMGVNQPQHF

j_call: TRBJ1-2
v_call: TRBV7-2
cdr3_aa: CASSSPETSNYGYTF

j_call: TRBJ2-5
v_call: TRBV5-1
cdr3_aa: CASSGLAGGEGETQYF

j_call: TRBJ2-1
v_call: TRBV28
cdr3_aa: CASSLPYNEQFF

j_call: TRBJ2-7
v_call: TRBV5-4
cdr3_aa: CASSLVTRGSYEQYF

j_call: TRBJ1-2
v_call: TRBV4-1
cdr3_aa: CASSQDRVHQLQSGVKGYTF

j_call: TRBJ2-2
v_call: TRBV4-1
cdr3_aa: CASSQELAGANTGELFF

j_call: TRBJ2-7
v_call: TRBV4-3
cdr3_aa: CASSQLAGAVYEQYF

j_call: TRBJ2-2
v_call: TRBV30
cdr3_aa: CAWSVRATGELFF

j_call: TRBJ2-1
v_call: TRBV18
cdr3_aa: CASSPSMRDNEQFF

j_call: TRBJ2-2
v_call: TRBV5-1
cdr3_aa: CASSLGVFNGGELFF

j_call: TRBJ2-2
v_call: TRBV7-2
cdr3_aa: CASSLGPTSGSAGELFF

j_call: TRBJ2-1
v_call: TRBV15
cdr3_aa: CATSRDQKYNEQFF

j_call: TRBJ1-1
v_call: TRBV7-2
cdr3_aa: CASSLSSGSTEAFF

j_call: TRBJ1-2
v_call: TRBV2
cdr3_aa: CASSGLGQVYGYTF

j_call: TRBJ2-7
v_call: TRBV6-1
cdr3_aa: CASSAGTSLYEQYF

j_call: TRBJ2-7
v_call: TRBV19
cdr3_aa: CASSIRDSVTTYEQYF

j_call: TRBJ1-3
v_call: TRBV2
cdr3_aa: CASTGQGYSGNTIYF

j_call: TRBJ2-2
v_call: TRBV6-6
cdr3_aa: CASTVNTGELFF

j_call: TRBJ2-1
v_call: TRBV30
cdr3_aa: CAGQGGSYNEQFF

j_call: TRBJ2-7
v_call: TRBV5-1
cdr3_aa: CASSLGGTSGRSSYEQYF

j_call: TRBJ2-3
v_call: TRBV2
cdr3_aa: CASRADRPIKNTQYF

j_call: TRBJ1-2
v_call: TRBV10-3
cdr3_aa: CAISEVERGYTF

j_call: TRBJ1-2
v_call: TRBV6-1
cdr3_aa: CASSEPGTAYGYTF